This TCR beta chain came from a study of blood T cell repertoires in COVID-19. Sequencing was performed with immunoSEQ multiplex PCR; in TCRdb, only in-frame clones are kept and a portion is missing. The data hold approximately 300,000 clones, with 87% observed a single time. V lost 2 bases, J lost 1 base, and 12 bases stayed unmatched. The CDR3 length is 18 residues. Germline loops: CDR1 LGHDT, CDR2 YNNKEL (reference sequence). Categorization into cohorts depended on clinical history that participants reported. The TCR comes from a woman aged 25 to 39 who had recovered from COVID-19. Sequencing input: PBMCs or T cells enriched from blood (not recorded which). The rearrangement uses TRBV3-1 (or the pseudogene TRBV3-2) and TRBJ2-5; 8 nucleotides align to TRBD2. CDR3 residues: CASSQLPGLGAPQETQYF. The CDR3 DNA is TGTGCCAGCAGCCAACTACCGGGACTAGGGGCCCCCCAAGAGACCCAGTACTTC.